This TCR beta chain was identified in a study of blood T cell repertoires in COVID-19. Study in general: The United States, Italy and Spain supplied acute and convalescent COVID-19 samples. PBMCs, B-cell-depleted T cells, or T cells were the source of the cDNA or gDNA that made up the material.

How the authors handled the data: Estimation of nucleated cell counts relied on the amplification of reference gene primers. Clones were read by immunoSEQ multiplex PCR, and TCRdb kept only the in-frame ones, dropping some. V, J and clone size were drawn from that table, and D and trimming were deduced from the DNA. The sample shows 120,000 or so clones, roughly 88% of them seen only once. The CDR3 has 15 residues. Trimming cost V 6 bases and J 4 bases; bases outside gene matches: 7. The V gene's germline CDR1 is MNHEY and CDR2 SVGAGI. The specimen was peripheral blood. The chain carries TRBV6-5 and TRBJ1-5; 9 bases map to TRBD1. This TCR derives from a man aged 50-59 years with acute or convalescent COVID-19. DNA for the CDR3: TGTGCCAGCAGCGAGGGACAGGGATTGAATCAGCCCCAGCATTTT. Residues: CASSEGQGLNQPQHF.